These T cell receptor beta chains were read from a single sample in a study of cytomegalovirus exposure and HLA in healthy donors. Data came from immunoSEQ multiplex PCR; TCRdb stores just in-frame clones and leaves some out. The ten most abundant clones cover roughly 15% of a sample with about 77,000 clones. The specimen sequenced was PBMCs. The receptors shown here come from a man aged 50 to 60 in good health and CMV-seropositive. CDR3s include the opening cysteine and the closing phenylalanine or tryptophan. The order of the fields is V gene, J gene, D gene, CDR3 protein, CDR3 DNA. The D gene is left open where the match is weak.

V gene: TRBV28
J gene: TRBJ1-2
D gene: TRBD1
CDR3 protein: CASKPQGQGDISYTF
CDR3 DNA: TGTGCCAGCAAGCCCCAGGGACAGGGTGATATTAGCTACACCTTC

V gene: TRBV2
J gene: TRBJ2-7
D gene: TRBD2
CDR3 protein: CASSDPPLAGMNYEQYF
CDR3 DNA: TGTGCCAGCAGTGATCCCCCCCTAGCGGGAATGAACTACGAGCAGTACTTC

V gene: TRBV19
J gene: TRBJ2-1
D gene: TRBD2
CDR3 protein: CASSIRGGRTHNEQFF
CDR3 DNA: TGTGCCAGTAGTATACGGGGCGGGAGAACCCACAATGAGCAGTTCTTC

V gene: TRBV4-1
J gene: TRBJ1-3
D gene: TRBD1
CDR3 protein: CASSQGQGLGGNTIYF
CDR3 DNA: TGCGCCAGCAGCCAAGGACAGGGGCTGGGTGGAAACACCATATATTTT

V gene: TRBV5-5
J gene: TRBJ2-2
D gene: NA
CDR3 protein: CASSLEVRTGGELFF
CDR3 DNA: TGTGCCAGCAGCTTGGAGGTGCGGACTGGCGGGGAGCTGTTTTTT

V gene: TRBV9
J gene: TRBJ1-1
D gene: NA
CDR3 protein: CASSVSPGKSAEAFF
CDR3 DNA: TGTGCCAGCAGCGTAAGTCCAGGGAAGAGCGCTGAAGCTTTCTTT

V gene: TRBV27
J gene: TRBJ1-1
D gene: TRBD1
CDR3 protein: CASSFGQGGNTEAFF
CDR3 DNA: TGTGCCAGCAGTTTTGGACAGGGGGGGAACACTGAAGCTTTCTTT

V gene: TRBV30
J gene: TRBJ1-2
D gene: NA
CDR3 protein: CAWSVEGIRGYTF
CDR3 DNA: TGTGCCTGGAGTGTTGAGGGAATAAGGGGCTACACCTTC

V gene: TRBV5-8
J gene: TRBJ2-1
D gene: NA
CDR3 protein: CASSPWESSYNEQFF
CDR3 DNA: TGTGCCAGCAGCCCCTGGGAGAGCTCCTACAATGAGCAGTTCTTC

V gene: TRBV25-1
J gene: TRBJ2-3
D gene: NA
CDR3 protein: CASSDNSLAPTDTQYF
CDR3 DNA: TGTGCCAGCAGTGATAACAGTCTAGCGCCAACAGATACGCAGTATTTT

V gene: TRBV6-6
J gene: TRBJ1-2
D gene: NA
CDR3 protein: CASSSGSYGYTF
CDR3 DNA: TGTGCCAGCAGTTCAGGGTCCTATGGCTACACCTTC

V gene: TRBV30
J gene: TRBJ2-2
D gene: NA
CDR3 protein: CAWSASLGAANTGELFF
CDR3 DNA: TGTGCCTGGAGTGCCTCGCTGGGGGCCGCGAACACCGGGGAGCTGTTTTTT

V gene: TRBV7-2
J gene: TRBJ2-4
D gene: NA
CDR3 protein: CASSLKASDSKNIQYF
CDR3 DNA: TGTGCCAGCAGCTTAAAGGCTAGCGATTCCAAAAACATTCAGTACTTC

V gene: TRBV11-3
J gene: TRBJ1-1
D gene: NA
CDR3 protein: CASSLDRRSEAFF
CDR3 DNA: TGTGCCAGCAGCTTAGATCGGAGATCTGAAGCTTTCTTT

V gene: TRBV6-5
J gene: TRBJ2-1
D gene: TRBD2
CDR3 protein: CASSRLAGVRNEQFF
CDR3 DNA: TGTGCCAGCAGTCGGCTAGCGGGAGTAAGGAATGAGCAGTTCTTC

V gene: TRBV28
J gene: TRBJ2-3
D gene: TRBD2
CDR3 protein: CASSPQAGDQDTQYF
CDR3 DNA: TGTGCCAGCAGCCCCCAAGCGGGGGACCAAGATACGCAGTATTTT

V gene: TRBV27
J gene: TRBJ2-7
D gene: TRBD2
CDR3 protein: CASSSLGGGVLWEQYF
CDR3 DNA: TGTGCCAGCAGCTCCCTGGGGGGAGGGGTGCTTTGGGAGCAGTACTTC

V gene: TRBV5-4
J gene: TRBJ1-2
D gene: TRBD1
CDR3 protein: CATIRQGIDYGYTF
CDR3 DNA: TGTGCCACTATAAGACAGGGAATCGACTATGGCTACACCTTC

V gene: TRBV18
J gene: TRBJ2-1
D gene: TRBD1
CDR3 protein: CASSGIQTGKDEQFF
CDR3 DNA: TGTGCCAGCTCAGGGATTCAGACAGGGAAAGATGAGCAGTTCTTC

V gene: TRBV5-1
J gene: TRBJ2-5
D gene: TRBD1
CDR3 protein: CASSLEQGAWETQYF
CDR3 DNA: TGCGCCAGCAGCTTAGAACAGGGGGCTTGGGAGACCCAGTACTTC

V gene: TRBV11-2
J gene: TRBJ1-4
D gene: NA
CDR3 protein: CASSPLTGSNEKLFF
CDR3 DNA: TGTGCCAGCAGCCCTTTGACTGGGAGTAATGAAAAACTGTTTTTT

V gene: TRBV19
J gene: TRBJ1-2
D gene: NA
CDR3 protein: CASRGGYTF
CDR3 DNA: TGTGCCAGCCGGGGGGGCTACACCTTC